This passage covers 6 T cell receptor beta chains from one sample sequenced in a study of early T cells in non-severe SARS-CoV-2 infection (dated by TCRdb to 2020 to 2022). The library was prepared using 5' RACE. TCRdb lists the instrument as NextSeq 500. The public reads were reprocessed in TCRdb via fastp at Q25 and MiXCR, keeping in-frame beta chains. Entries that share a CDR3 protein sequence are merged under the most common genes and DNA. The sample yields approximately 75,000 distinct CDR3 sequences; approximately 14% were counted once. Together, the top ten hold approximately 3.8% of the sample. Sequenced here: whole blood, sampled at baseline. These TCRs come from an adult who was a healthcare worker with PCR-confirmed SARS-CoV-2 infection or an uninfected control (not recorded which).

This clonotype was counted between two and nine times. The chain employs TRBV7-2 and TRBJ2-3; TRBD2 matches at 7 bases. CDR3 length: 15 amino acids. The ends lost 7 bases at V and 3 bases at J; junction bases unmatched: 10. Germline-derived CDR1 and CDR2 are SGHTA and FQGNSA. In DNA, the CDR3 is TGTGCCAGCATCCTAGGACTAGGGAATACAGATACGCAGTATTTT. Translation: CASILGLGNTDTQYF.

V usage is TRBV20-1 and J usage is TRBJ2-3, with D maybe TRBD1 (7 bases). The CDR3 length is 15 residues. Trimming shortened V by 8 bases and J by 0 bases, and 18 bases separated the two germline ends. CDR1 and CDR2 (germline): DFQATT, SNEGSKA (reference sequence). The CDR3 nucleotides read TGCAGTCCAGGGGGTAGCGGATATAGCACAGATACGCAGTATTTT. Protein: CSPGGSGYSTDTQYF.

The CDR3: CASSLNAGNKGSEQFF. In nucleotides, the CDR3 is TGTGCCAGCAGCTTGAACGCCGGCAACAAAGGGTCTGAGCAGTTCTTC. The rearrangement links TRBV11-2 to TRBJ2-1; D uncertain. Trimming stripped 3 bases from V and 9 bases from J, with 21 bases between. In germline, CDR1 is SGHAT, CDR2 FQNNGV. CDR3 size: 16 residues.

This clonotype was counted between two and nine times. CDR3 sequence: CSAHLAGGSSYNEQFF. CDR3 DNA: TGCAGTGCTCATCTAGCGGGAGGTTCCTCCTACAATGAGCAGTTCTTC. This chain joins TRBV20-1 and TRBJ2-1, with 11 bases that match TRBD2. This CDR3 has 16 residues. Trimming removed 5 bases from V and 0 bases from J; junction bases left unmatched: 6. Germline values: CDR1 DFQATT, CDR2 SNEGSKA (reference sequence).

This clonotype was observed at least ten times. As DNA, the CDR3 is TGTGCCAGCAGCTCGGGACTAACTCGAGATACGCAGTATTTT. Translation: CASSSGLTRDTQYF. The V gene is TRBV7-9, the J gene TRBJ2-3; 7 nucleotides line up with TRBD2. Germline trimming cut 4 bases from V and 5 bases from J; bases unmatched to any gene: 6. CDR1 SEHNR and CDR2 FQNEAQ come from the germline V gene (reference sequence). The CDR3 covers 14 residues.

The V call is TRBV7-9, the J call TRBJ2-5; 11 positions agree with TRBD1. CDR1 SEHNR and CDR2 FQNEAQ come from the germline V gene (reference sequence). The CDR3 spans 15 residues. The V and J ends lost 4 bases and 5 bases, in that order; junction bases with no gene match: 6. CDR3 residues: CASSWGQGDSETQYF. The CDR3 DNA reads as TGTGCCAGCAGCTGGGGACAGGGGGACTCCGAGACCCAGTACTTC.